Below are 6 T cell receptor beta chains sequenced from a single sample in a study of T cells after yellow fever vaccination. Using its own MiXCR run on the 5' RACE reads, TCRdb lists one record per CDR3 protein. The profile shows some 110,000 distinct CDR3 sequences, 6.5% to 9% of them singletons. The sample here was CD8+ T cells sorted from PBMCs, taken 45 days after the yellow fever booster vaccination. These receptors all stem from a young man who received the YFV17D yellow fever vaccine.

This clonotype was picked up many times. The genes are TRBV1 and TRBJ2-2; the tabulated D call, TRBD2, remains unverified against the DNA. TRBV1 is tagged as a pseudogene. The CDR3 contains 17 residues. The CDR3 spells CTSSQKILAGVFGELFF. The CDR3 DNA sequence: TGCACCAGCAGCCAAAAAATACTAGCGGGAGTTTTCGGGGAGCTGTTTTTT.

The chain recombines TRBV5-1 with TRBJ2-5; 7 bases agree with TRBD2. CDR3 length: 15 residues. Germline V lookup: CDR1 SGHRS, CDR2 YFSETQ. Trimming at V came to 4 bases and at J to 0 bases, leaving 6 bases not matched to a gene. The CDR3 sequence is CASSQDGGYQETQYF. CDR3 sequence (DNA): TGCGCCAGCAGCCAGGACGGGGGGTACCAAGAGACCCAGTACTTC.

This clonotype has a count of ten or more. The gene calls are TRBV27 and TRBJ2-1; 10 nucleotides agree with TRBD2. The CDR3 contains 16 residues. Germline CDR1 reads MNHEY; CDR2 reads SMNVEV (reference sequence). Unmatched junction bases numbered 12, after V lost 7 bases and J lost 6 bases. The DNA of the CDR3 is TGTGCCAGCACTTGGACTAGCGGAGGGTGGCTCAATGAGCAGTTCTTC. It specifies CASTWTSGGWLNEQFF.

This clonotype was picked up many times. The V and J genes are TRBV4-2 and TRBJ2-1; D call uncertain. CDR1 and CDR2 (germline): LGHNA, YNFKEQ. The CDR3 runs 15 residues. V was shortened by 1 base and J by 0 bases, with 7 bases between the two germline ends. The CDR3 here is CASSQVDSSYNEQFF. Written as DNA, the CDR3 is TGTGCCAGCAGCCAAGTTGATAGCTCCTACAATGAGCAGTTCTTC.

The table lists this clonotype with many counts. The V call is TRBV20-1, the J call TRBJ2-2; 9 bases match TRBD2. Per germline, CDR1 DFQATT and CDR2 SNEGSKA (reference sequence). J lost 7 bases, V lost 5 bases, and 8 bases had no gene match. This CDR3 contains 14 residues. The CDR3 loop is CSAAGGGLIGELFF. The CDR3 region has the DNA TGCAGTGCTGCGGGAGGGGGATTAATCGGGGAGCTGTTTTTT.

This clonotype appeared many times. The V and J genes are TRBV11-3 and TRBJ1-1; D may be TRBD1 (5 bases). Between the trimmed V and J ends, which lost 7 bases and 5 bases, there was a span of 20 bases. Germline lookup yields CDR1 SGHNT and CDR2 YENEEA. The CDR3 is 15 residues long. DNA for the CDR3: TGTGCCAGCACCCCTCTACGGGGGGAGGGGACTGAAGCTTTCTTT. It specifies CASTPLRGEGTEAFF. The full variable domain, in which reference TRBV11-3 and TRBJ1-1 provide the parts outside the CDR3, is EAGVVQSPRYKIIEKKQPVAFWCNPISGHNTLYWYLQNLGQGPELLIRYENEEAVDDSQLPKDRFSAERLKGVDSTLKIQPAELGDSAVYLCASTPLRGEGTEAFFGQGTRLTVV.